This is a list of T cell receptor beta chains from one sample in a study of PD-1 blockade in classical Hodgkin lymphoma. TCRdb's table, derived via immunoSEQ multiplex PCR, lists solely in-frame clones and lacks some. The sample yields approximately 100,000 clones, roughly 92% seen once. The sample was peripheral blood mononuclear cells (PBMCs), taken at baseline. The receptors shown here come from a human donor with classical Hodgkin lymphoma. The conserved cysteine and the conserved F or W are not part of the CDR3 here. Each record gives: V gene, CDR3 protein.

>TRBV6-6
ASSYRGIKPQH
>TRBV27
ATLPGNEQY
>TRBV4-1
ASSPVGPSNEQF
>TRBV6-6
ASSYLTNAPENEQF
>TRBV28
ASSFGSTE
>TRBV6-1
ASRLEFRGLYEQY
>TRBV29-1
SVDVGGGEGYT
>TRBV27
ASSYTAGPRHNEQF
>TRBV28
ASSGISGTGELF
>TRBV6-5
ASSYSDGNQPQH
>TRBV7-2
ASSGARGNQPQH
>TRBV19
ASSIKGMVLGGYT
>TRBV6-1
ASSEAGYTYNEQF
>TRBV7-6
ASSLAGPNEKLF
>TRBV5-1
ASSLTYRGLSEKLF
>TRBV27
ASSPLLGPGPNNEQF
>TRBV28
ASTTQLAEFTDTQY
>TRBV27
ASSSHRGGSYEQY
>TRBV9
ASSVPPPTTSGRATDTQY
>TRBV7-2
ASSLVGQAYGYT
>TRBV14
ASSQGFRNTEAF
>TRBV30
AWSQDRAYEQY
>TRBV5-1
ASRTTGDEAF
>TRBV7-7
ASSLAAGSNEQF
>TRBV27
ASSRHRRKLGTEAF